A single sample is the source of the 13 T cell receptor beta chains below, sequenced in a study of blood T cell repertoires in COVID-19. Clones were sequenced by immunoSEQ multiplex PCR, and TCRdb holds only the in-frame ones, with some missing. The table includes some 58,000 clones, over 90% detected once. Sequencing was carried out using peripheral blood. All receptors derive from a man aged 45-60 years with active COVID-19.

This rearrangement joins TRBV27 to TRBJ1-5; TRBD1 is a possible D gene (6 bases). Germline CDR1 MNHEY, CDR2 SMNVEV (reference sequence). The V end lost 5 bases, the J end lost 0 bases, and 14 bases lay between the germline ends. CDR3 length: 16 amino acids. DNA of the CDR3: TGTGCCAGCAGTCTCAAGGGGGACCTTAGCAATCAGCCCCAGCATTTT. Translated: CASSLKGDLSNQPQHF.

The genes are TRBV10-3 and TRBJ1-2; 9 bases align to TRBD1. Germline V lookup: CDR1 ENHRY, CDR2 SYGVKD. The V segment lost 11 bases and the J segment 6 bases; nucleotides outside the gene matches: 16. The CDR3 length is 15 residues. The CDR3 nucleotides read TGTGCCTCTAACTGGGCGGGACAGGGCCCTGATGGCTACACCTTC. Translated: CASNWAGQGPDGYTF.

The chain carries TRBV3-1 (or the pseudogene TRBV3-2) and TRBJ2-7; 12 positions agree with TRBD1. With V trimmed by 3 bases and J by 5 bases, 5 bases remained unmatched. CDR1 is LGHDT, CDR2 YNNKEL, per germline (reference sequence). There are 15 residues in the CDR3. This CDR3 is CASSHSGTGGNEQYF. The CDR3 nucleotides are TGTGCCAGCAGCCATTCCGGGACAGGGGGCAACGAGCAGTACTTC.

This chain links TRBV11-3 with TRBJ1-2; possibly TRBD1 for D (5 bases). This CDR3 is 13 amino acids long. Trimming cost V 4 bases and J 8 bases, with 14 bases left between them. The germline V gene has CDR1 SGHNT and CDR2 YENEEA. The CDR3 sequence is CASSSWGPSGYTF. The CDR3 coding sequence is TGTGCCAGCAGCTCCTGGGGCCCCTCCGGCTACACCTTC.

The chain uses TRBV3-1 (or the pseudogene TRBV3-2) and TRBJ2-2; 7 positions match TRBD1. This CDR3 is 13 amino acids long. Germline V lookup: CDR1 LGHDT, CDR2 YNNKEL (reference sequence). V trimming: 4 bases; J trimming: 5 bases; junction bases outside the gene matches: 1. The CDR3 bases are TGTGCCAGCAGCCCAGGGGGTACCGGGGAGCTGTTTTTT. It translates to CASSPGGTGELFF.

The genes are TRBV9 and TRBJ2-2; weak D call: TRBD1 (6 bases). From germline, CDR1 is SGDLS and CDR2 YYNGEE. With 0 bases removed from V and 4 bases from J, the gap between germline ends came to 10 bases. The CDR3 has 15 residues. Here the CDR3 DNA reads TGTGCCAGCAGCGTAGGTGTAGGGGGCACCGGGGAGCTGTTTTTT. Translation: CASSVGVGGTGELFF.

The chain carries TRBV7-6 and TRBJ1-4, with TRBD1 identical over 9 bases. This CDR3 comprises 15 residues. V dropped 0 bases and J dropped 6; count of bases not matched to a gene: 2. Per the germline V gene, CDR1 is SGHVS and CDR2 is FNYEAQ. The CDR3 region is CASSLAGQGDEKLFF. CDR3 nucleotides: TGTGCCAGCAGCTTAGCGGGACAGGGAGATGAAAAACTGTTTTTT.

This clone was observed a single time. The gene calls are TRBV7-8 and TRBJ2-7, with 9 bases aligning to TRBD1. Germline V gene lookup returns CDR1 SGHVS and CDR2 FQNEAQ. Trimming cost V 3 bases and J 2 bases; bases outside gene matches: 8. The CDR3 length is 16 residues. The CDR3 protein is CASSFARGQGTYEQYF. Here the CDR3 DNA reads TGTGCCAGCAGCTTTGCGCGGGGACAGGGAACCTACGAGCAGTACTTC.

V gene TRBV7-9 combines with J gene TRBJ2-5; 8 positions match TRBD2. CDR3 length equals 14 residues. Germline lookup yields CDR1 SEHNR and CDR2 FQNEAQ (reference sequence). With V trimmed by 4 bases and J by 5 bases, 6 bases remained unmatched. Here the CDR3 reads CASSSAGGYETQYF. The DNA of the CDR3 is TGTGCCAGCAGCTCCGCGGGAGGCTACGAGACCCAGTACTTC.

The gene calls are TRBV5-4 and TRBJ2-5; TRBD1 matches at 10 bases. CDR3 length: 14 residues. Germline assignment: CDR1 SGHNT and CDR2 YYREEE (reference sequence). Germline trimming cut 5 bases from V and 3 bases from J; bases unmatched to any gene: 4. For the CDR3, the DNA is TGTGCCAGCAGGCCGACAGGGGGCGAAGAGACCCAGTACTTC. The encoded protein is CASRPTGGEETQYF. Drawing the rest from reference TRBV5-4 and TRBJ2-5, the complete variable domain is ETGVTQSPTHLIKTRGQQVTLRCSSQSGHNTVSWYQQALGQGPQFIFQYYREEENGRGNFPPRFSGLQFPNYSSELNVNALELDDSALYLCASRPTGGEETQYFGPGTRLLVL.

The J gene is TRBJ2-7, the V gene TRBV18; D is perhaps TRBD2 (5 bases). The germline gives CDR1 KGHSH, CDR2 LQKENI. This CDR3 region has 13 residues. Between the trimmed V and J ends, which lost 3 bases and 2 bases, there was a span of 8 bases. CDR3 sequence reads: CASSPEGTYEQYF. In DNA form, the CDR3 reads TGTGCCAGCTCACCTGAGGGTACCTACGAGCAGTACTTC.

J is TRBJ2-3 and V is TRBV5-1; 7 positions match TRBD1. Germline CDR1 SGHRS, CDR2 YFSETQ. The CDR3 runs to 14 residues. Trimming at V came to 2 bases and at J to 3 bases, leaving 3 bases not matched to a gene. The DNA of the CDR3 is TGCGCCAGCAGCTTCGGGACAGTAACAGATACGCAGTATTTT. It specifies CASSFGTVTDTQYF.

This chain joins TRBV7-9 and TRBJ1-5; D possibly corresponds to TRBD1 (6 bases). V lost 5 bases, J lost 6 bases, and 14 bases lay in between. There are 14 residues in the CDR3. Per the germline V gene, CDR1 is SEHNR and CDR2 is FQNEAQ (reference sequence). The CDR3 here is CASSLTGAGQPQHF. CDR3 DNA: TGTGCCAGCAGCCTGACAGGCGCGGGTCAGCCCCAGCATTTT.